This entry lists 19 T cell receptor beta chains sequenced from one sample in a study of T cell responses to AZD1222 COVID-19 vaccine (dated by TCRdb to the early 2020s). To prepare the library, the immunoSEQ multiplex PCR assay was applied. TCRdb's version of the immuneACCESS table is confined to in-frame rearrangements and falls short of the full clone set. An unresolved V gene accounts for under half of the shortfall where checked; the remainder is of unknown origin. Within this sample are fewer than 200,000 clones, with around 88% of them counted one time only. The ten largest clones capture less than 1.3% of the sample. The sample's time point label, in plain terms: about 28 days (+/-7) after the second vaccine dose. The sample was peripheral blood, taken 28 days after the second AZD1222 dose. The receptors stem from an adult who received the AZD1222 COVID-19 vaccine.

The chain has TRBV6-2 or TRBV6-3 and TRBJ1-1; perhaps TRBD1 as D (5 bases). This CDR3 contains 12 residues. CDR1 is MNHEY, CDR2 SVGEGT, per germline. V was trimmed by 4 bases and J by 6 bases, leaving 9 bases between them. The CDR3 DNA reads as TGTGCCAGCAGTTTCGGGGGGGCTGAAGCTTTCTTT. This encodes CASSFGGAEAFF.

The table lists this clone with a count of one. The V gene is TRBV9, the J gene TRBJ2-7, with no clear D. Deletions cut 0 bases from V and 4 bases from J, with 8 bases between. The CDR3 consists of 13 residues. The germline V gene encodes CDR1 SGDLS and CDR2 YYNGEE. The CDR3 spells CASSVAVGYEQYF. For the CDR3, the DNA is TGTGCCAGCAGCGTAGCTGTGGGGTACGAGCAGTACTTC.

This chain joins TRBV30 and TRBJ1-6; D gene uncertain. CDR1 and CDR2 (germline): GTSNPN, SVGIG (reference sequence). V was trimmed by 5 bases and J by 6 bases, leaving 8 bases between them. This CDR3 has 12 amino acids. The CDR3 spells CAWAQFNSPLHF. CDR3 in DNA: TGTGCCTGGGCACAGTTTAATTCACCCCTCCACTTT.

The rearrangement joins TRBV7-2 to TRBJ2-2; the D call may be TRBD1 or TRBD2 (5 bases each). Germline V gene lookup returns CDR1 SGHTA and CDR2 FQGNSA. The CDR3 is 14 amino acids. Trimming took 1 base from V and 3 from J, leaving 6 bases between them. The CDR3 sequence: CASSLVGDTGELFF. CDR3 in DNA: TGTGCCAGCAGCTTAGTGGGGGACACCGGGGAGCTGTTTTTT.

The V and J genes are TRBV6-2 or TRBV6-3 and TRBJ1-5; 7 bases align to TRBD1. There are 14 residues in the CDR3. The V and J ends lost 5 bases and 6 bases, in that order; junction bases with no gene match: 7. Germline CDR1 MNHEY, CDR2 SVGEGT. The CDR3: CASSLQGDSQPQHF. DNA of the CDR3: TGTGCCAGCAGTCTTCAGGGGGACAGTCAGCCCCAGCATTTT.

The chain links TRBV14 to TRBJ2-7; TRBD1 might be the D (5 bases). Germline V gene data show CDR1 as SGHDN and CDR2 as FVKESK. The ends were cut back, 0 bases at V and 7 bases at J, with 16 bases in the middle. The CDR3 extends over 15 amino acids. For the CDR3, the DNA is TGTGCCAGCAGCCAAGACAGGGCCGGTCTAGGGGAGCAGTACTTC. The encoded protein is CASSQDRAGLGEQYF.

The chain couples TRBV14 to TRBJ1-4; D is undetermined. CDR3 size: 16 residues. Germline V lookup: CDR1 SGHDN, CDR2 FVKESK. The V gene lost 3 bases and the J gene lost 7 bases, with 18 bases spanning the gap. In DNA, the CDR3 is TGTGCCAGCAGCCACGCCCAGTGGGTCTTTGGTGAAAAACTGTTTTTT. It encodes CASSHAQWVFGEKLFF.

This chain uses TRBV27 with TRBJ1-6, with D hard to call. V was pared by 8 bases and J by 4 bases, with 15 bases between. The CDR3 totals 15 residues. Germline V lookup: CDR1 MNHEY, CDR2 SMNVEV (reference sequence). The CDR3 loop is CASSDGMTYNSPLHF. The CDR3 DNA follows: TGTGCCAGCTCGGACGGAATGACTTATAATTCACCCCTCCACTTT.

In this sample, this clone turned up once. This rearrangement joins TRBV25-1 to TRBJ1-3; D call uncertain. From germline, CDR1 is MGHDK and CDR2 SYGVNS. This CDR3 has 10 amino acids. Trimming removed 10 bases at V and 8 bases at J, with 9 bases between. CDR3 loop: CATKRDTIYF. The DNA of the CDR3 is TGTGCCACCAAACGGGACACCATATATTTT. The whole variable domain, remainder taken from reference TRBV25-1 and TRBJ1-3, is EADIYQTPRYLVIGTGKKITLECSQTMGHDKMYWYQQDPGMELHLIHYSYGVNSTEKGDLSSESTVSRIRTEHFPLTLESARPSHTSQYLCATKRDTIYFGEGSWLTVV.

This clone has just a few counts. The chain is built from TRBV11-3 and TRBJ2-2; no reliable D call. This CDR3 has 14 amino acids. Trimming left V 5 bases short and J 2 bases short, with 9 bases between. Germline values: CDR1 SGHNT, CDR2 YENEEA. The CDR3: CASSQRANTGELFF. CDR3 nucleotide sequence: TGTGCCAGCAGCCAAAGGGCTAACACCGGGGAGCTGTTTTTT. Supplemented by reference TRBV11-3 and TRBJ2-2, the full variable domain reads EAGVVQSPRYKIIEKKQPVAFWCNPISGHNTLYWYLQNLGQGPELLIRYENEEAVDDSQLPKDRFSAERLKGVDSTLKIQPAELGDSAVYLCASSQRANTGELFFGEGSRLTVL.

The chain combines TRBV7-8 with TRBJ2-1; D is ambiguous. The CDR3 runs to 14 residues. V shed 5 bases and J shed 4 bases, with 12 bases lying between them. Germline-derived CDR1 and CDR2 are SGHVS and FQNEAQ. The CDR3 reads CASSPRGPYNEQFF. The CDR3, as DNA: TGTGCCAGCAGCCCCCGTGGTCCGTACAATGAGCAGTTCTTC.

This chain connects TRBV19 to TRBJ1-6; the D gene is possibly TRBD1 (5 bases). Deletions cut 0 bases from V and 7 bases from J, with 7 bases between. Per the germline V gene, CDR1 is LNHDA and CDR2 is SQIVND (reference sequence). This CDR3 has 14 residues. CDR3 DNA: TGTGCCAGTAGTATAGACGGGGACAATTCACCCCTCCACTTT. Translating gives CASSIDGDNSPLHF. The complete variable domain, with remaining parts taken from reference TRBV19 and TRBJ1-6, reads DGGITQSPKYLFRKEGQNVTLSCEQNLNHDAMYWYRQDPGQGLRLIYYSQIVNDFQKGDIAEGYSVSREKKESFPLTVTSAQKNPTAFYLCASSIDGDNSPLHFGNGTRLTVT.

This chain connects TRBV12-3 or TRBV12-4 to TRBJ1-1, with a weak D call TRBD1 (6 bases). The CDR3 has 13 residues. Trimming took 6 bases from V and 2 from J, leaving 10 bases between them. CDR3 region: CASSGTPNTEAFF. CDR3 coding DNA: TGTGCCAGCAGCGGGACACCCAACACTGAAGCTTTCTTT.

This chain links TRBV4-2 with TRBJ1-2; unclear D gene. Trimming removed 0 bases from V and 4 bases from J, with 12 bases in between. CDR3 length equals 15 residues. Per the germline V gene, CDR1 is LGHNA and CDR2 is YNFKEQ. The CDR3 DNA sequence: TGTGCCAGCAGCCAAGATAAGTCTAGTGGCTATGGCTACACCTTC. This gives the protein CASSQDKSSGYGYTF.

This clone was observed a single time. The chain couples TRBV3-1 (or the pseudogene TRBV3-2) to TRBJ2-7; D is undetermined. The CDR3 extends over 13 amino acids. Germline V gene sequence: CDR1 LGHDT, CDR2 YNNKEL (reference sequence). V shed 1 base and J shed 5 bases, with 9 bases lying between them. The CDR3 DNA sequence: TGTGCCAGCAGCCAAGGGTATCGACACGAGCAGTACTTC. Translating it yields CASSQGYRHEQYF.

The rearrangement uses TRBV5-6 and TRBJ2-6; the D call may be TRBD1 or TRBD2 (6 bases each). The germline V and J ends were trimmed by 0 bases and 0 bases, with 10 bases remaining between them. The CDR3 runs to 17 residues. Germline CDR1 is SGHDT and CDR2 is YYEEEE. This CDR3 reads CASSLVGGGSGANVLTF. CDR3 coding DNA: TGTGCCAGCAGCTTGGTTGGAGGGGGCTCTGGGGCCAACGTCCTGACTTTC.

This clone was observed a few times. This chain connects TRBV6-5 to TRBJ2-7; 10 bases are a match to TRBD2. This CDR3 contains 14 residues. Germline CDR1 is MNHEY and CDR2 is SVGAGI. The trim removed 6 bases at V and 4 bases at J, leaving 6 bases unmatched. The DNA for the CDR3 is TGTGCCAGCAGGCAGCGGGGGGGCATATACGAGCAGTACTTC. Residues: CASRQRGGIYEQYF.

The chain links TRBV7-2 to TRBJ2-7, with TRBD2 identical over 10 bases. The CDR3 has 18 residues. The germline V gene has CDR1 SGHTA and CDR2 FQGNSA. J was trimmed by 4 bases and V by 1 base; bases with no gene match: 13. In DNA form, the CDR3 reads TGTGCCAGCAGCTTAGAAGGCACTAGCGGGGCGACCGGGTACGAGCAGTACTTC. It yields the protein CASSLEGTSGATGYEQYF.

The chain employs TRBV19 and TRBJ2-7; maybe TRBD2 (6 bases). The CDR3 length is 15 residues. Germline V gives CDR1 LNHDA, CDR2 SQIVND (reference sequence). Trimming shortened V by 3 bases and J by 3 bases, and 15 bases separated the two germline ends. The DNA for the CDR3 is TGTGCCAGTAGTATCGGGGTGTTCGGGGGCTACGAGCAGTACTTC. The encoded protein is CASSIGVFGGYEQYF.